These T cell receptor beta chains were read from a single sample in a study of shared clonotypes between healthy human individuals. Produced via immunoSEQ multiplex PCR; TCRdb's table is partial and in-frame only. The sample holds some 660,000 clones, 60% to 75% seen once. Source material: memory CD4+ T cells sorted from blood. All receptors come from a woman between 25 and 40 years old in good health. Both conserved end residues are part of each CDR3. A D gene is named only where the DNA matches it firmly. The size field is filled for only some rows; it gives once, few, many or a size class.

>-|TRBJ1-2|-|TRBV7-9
TGTGCCAGCAGCTTAGAAATGGCAGTAGCTAACTATGGCTACACCTTC
CASSLEMAVANYGYTF
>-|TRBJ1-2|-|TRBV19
TGTGCCAGTGGGGGGGCGACTAACTATGGCTACACCTTC
CASGGATNYGYTF
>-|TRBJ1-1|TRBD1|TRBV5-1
TGCGCCAGCAGCTGGGGACAGGAAGGGATCACTGAAGCTTTCTTT
CASSWGQEGITEAFF
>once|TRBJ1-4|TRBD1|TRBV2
TGTGCCAGCAGTGGACAGGGTGTTACTAATGAAAAACTGTTTTTT
CASSGQGVTNEKLFF
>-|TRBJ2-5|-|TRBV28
TGTGCCAGCAGTTTGCAGCGGCGGGAAAAAGAGACCCAGTACTTC
CASSLQRREKETQYF
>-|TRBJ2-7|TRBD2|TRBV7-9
TGTGCCAGCAGCACTAGCGGGAGGGCCTACGAGCAGTACTTC
CASSTSGRAYEQYF
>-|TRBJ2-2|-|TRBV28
TGTGCCAGCAGTAGTGGGACGGCGAACACCGGGGAGCTGTTTTTT
CASSSGTANTGELFF
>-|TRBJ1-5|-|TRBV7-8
TGTGCCAGCAGCTTAAAGCTAACCAATCAGCCCCAGCATTTT
CASSLKLTNQPQHF
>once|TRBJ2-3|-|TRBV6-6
TGTGCCAGCAGTTACTCGCGCCCCACAGATACGCAGTATTTT
CASSYSRPTDTQYF
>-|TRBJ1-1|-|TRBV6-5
TGTGCCAGCAAAATGGGACACCCGAACACTGAAGCTTTCTTT
CASKMGHPNTEAFF
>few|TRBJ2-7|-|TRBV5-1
TGCGCCAGCAGCTTGGACCAGACGGCCTACGAGCAGTACTTC
CASSLDQTAYEQYF
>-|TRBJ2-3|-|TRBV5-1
TGCGCCAGCAGCTTGGCTTTAAGGAAGGGGAGCTCAGATACGCAGTATTTT
CASSLALRKGSSDTQYF
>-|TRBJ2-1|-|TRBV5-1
TGCGCCAGCAGCTCCGACTCTAGCTCCTACAATGAGCAGTTCTTC
CASSSDSSSYNEQFF
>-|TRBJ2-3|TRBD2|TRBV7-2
TGTGCCAGCAGCTTAGGTGCGGGAGTCACGCAGTATTTT
CASSLGAGVTQYF
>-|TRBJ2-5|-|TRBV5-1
TGCGCCAGCAGCTTGGCGACTGTTCAAGAGACCCAGTACTTC
CASSLATVQETQYF
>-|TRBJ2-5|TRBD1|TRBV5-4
TGTGCCAGCAGCTTTGCCCCGGGACAGGGGGGACAAGAGACCCAGTACTTC
CASSFAPGQGGQETQYF
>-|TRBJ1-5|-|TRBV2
TGTGCCAGCAGTGAAGGCAGGCTAGGGCAGCCCCAGCATTTT
CASSEGRLGQPQHF
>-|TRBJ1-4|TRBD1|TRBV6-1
TGTGCCAGCAGTGAAAGTGGGAGGAGGACAGGGTTCGGGACAATAGTTTTT
CASSESGRRTGFGTIVF
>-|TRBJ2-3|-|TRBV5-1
TGCGCCAGCAGCTTGGCCCTAGCGCCTAGCACAGATACGCAGTATTTT
CASSLALAPSTDTQYF
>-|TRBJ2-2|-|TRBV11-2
TGTGCCAGCAGCTCGGTCAAGAGGAGTACGAACACCGGGGAGCTGTTTTTT
CASSSVKRSTNTGELFF
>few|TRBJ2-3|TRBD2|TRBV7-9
TGTGCCAGCAGGCAGGGACTAGCGGGACTGGCGCAGTATTTT
CASRQGLAGLAQYF
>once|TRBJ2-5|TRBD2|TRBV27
TGTGCCAGCAGCCGCAAAGGGCTAGCGGGAGAGACCCAGTACTTC
CASSRKGLAGETQYF
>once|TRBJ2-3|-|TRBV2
TGTGCCAGCCCTGCTAGCCGGCGCACAGATACGCAGTATTTT
CASPASRRTDTQYF
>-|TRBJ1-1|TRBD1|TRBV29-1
TGCAGCGTTGAAGAAACAGGGGCTGGTGAAGCTTTCTTT
CSVEETGAGEAFF
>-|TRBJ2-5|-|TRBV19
TGTGCCAGTAGCTTTCTTGAGGGAGGAAGAGAGACCCAGTACTTC
CASSFLEGGRETQYF
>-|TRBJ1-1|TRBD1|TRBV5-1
TGCGCCAGCAGCTTTACAGGGGGCGAAACGGCTTTCTTT
CASSFTGGETAFF
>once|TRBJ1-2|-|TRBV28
TGTGCCAGCATAGGGGAAGGAGGGCCTGTTTCTAACTATGGCTACACCTTC
CASIGEGGPVSNYGYTF
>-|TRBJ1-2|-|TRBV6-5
TGTGCCAGCAGTTACTCGAGGGGAGGGTTTGGCTATGGCTACACCTTC
CASSYSRGGFGYGYTF
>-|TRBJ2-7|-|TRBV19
TGTGCCAGTAGTAGGGGGAACGAGCAGTACTTC
CASSRGNEQYF
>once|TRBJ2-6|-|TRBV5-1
TGCGCCAGCAGCTTGACAGTCTCTGGGGCCAACGTCCTGACTTTC
CASSLTVSGANVLTF
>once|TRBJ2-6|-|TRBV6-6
TGTGCCAGCAGTTATGGACGTTCCTCTGGGGCCAACGTCCTGACTTTC
CASSYGRSSGANVLTF
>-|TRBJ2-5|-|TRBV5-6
TGTGCCAGCAGCTTGCGTCGCGGAACCCCTTTTGAGACCCAGTACTTC
CASSLRRGTPFETQYF
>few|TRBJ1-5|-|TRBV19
TGTGCCAGTAGGACTTCTGGCAGGAACAATCAGCCCCAGCATTTT
CASRTSGRNNQPQHF
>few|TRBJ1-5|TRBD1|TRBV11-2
TGTGCCAGCAGCTTCGACAGGGGTAATCAGCCCCAGCATTTT
CASSFDRGNQPQHF
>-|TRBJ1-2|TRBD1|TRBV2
TGTGCCACCCCGGTAAGGGGGCCTAACTATGGCTACACCTTC
CATPVRGPNYGYTF
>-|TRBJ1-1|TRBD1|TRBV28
TGTGCCAGCACCTCCTGGGACAGAGAAAGATTCGAAGCTTTCTTT
CASTSWDRERFEAFF
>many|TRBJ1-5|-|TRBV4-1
TGCGCCAGCAGCCAAGACCAGGGGAATCAGCCCCAGCATTTT
CASSQDQGNQPQHF
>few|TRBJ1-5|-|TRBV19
TGTGCCAGTAGTATCGACATCGGCAATCAGCCCCAGCATTTT
CASSIDIGNQPQHF
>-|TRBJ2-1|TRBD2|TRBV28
TGTGCCAGCAGTCCCAGGGGACTAGCGGGAGTCAATGAGCAGTTCTTC
CASSPRGLAGVNEQFF
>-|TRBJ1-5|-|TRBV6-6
TGTGCCAGCAGTACCGGGAGGCTCGGGCAGCCCCAGCATTTT
CASSTGRLGQPQHF
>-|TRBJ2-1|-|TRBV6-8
TGTGCCAGCGACCGGGACGGGCTACGTCTGAAGCAGTTCTTC
CASDRDGLRLKQFF
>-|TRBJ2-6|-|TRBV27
TGTGCCAGCAGTTCAGGGCCGGGGGCCAACGTCCTGACTTTC
CASSSGPGANVLTF
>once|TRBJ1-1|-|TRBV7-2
TGTGCCAGCAGCTTAGGGTCATTAGGGACTGAAGCTTTCTTT
CASSLGSLGTEAFF
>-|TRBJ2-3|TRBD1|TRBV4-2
TGTGCCAGCAGCCAAGAGAGAACAGGGGCGAACACAGATACGCAGTATTTT
CASSQERTGANTDTQYF
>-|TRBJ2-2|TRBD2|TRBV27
TGTGCCAGCAGCCTAAGCGGGAGGTCCGGGGAGCTGTTTTTT
CASSLSGRSGELFF
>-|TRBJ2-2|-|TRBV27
TGTGCCAGCAGTTTACTGACAGACACCGGGGAGCTGTTTTTT
CASSLLTDTGELFF